This TCR beta chain was documented in a study of blood T cell repertoires in COVID-19. Study as a whole: Acute and convalescent COVID-19 specimens originated in the United States, Italy and Spain.

In Seattle, patients joined the study during active infection and were tracked longitudinally. Original handling: Quantification of nucleated cells was approximated via reference gene primer amplification. Only in-frame clones appear in the TCRdb table, and some are missing; sequencing was by immunoSEQ multiplex PCR. V, J and clone size were drawn from that table, and D and trimming were deduced from the DNA. This sample has 250,000 to 350,000 clones, with around 84% found just once. There are 13 residues in the CDR3. In germline, CDR1 is SGHTA, CDR2 FQGTGA. The V gene lost 4 bases and the J gene lost 8 bases, with 14 bases spanning the gap.

The chain combines TRBV7-3 with TRBJ1-1, with D uncertain. The clonotype was recovered from a human donor with COVID-19, enrolled during active disease. The donor label of this sample is uncertain. The sample consisted of peripheral blood. The CDR3 sequence: CASSYDSLEEAFF. The CDR3 DNA sequence: TGTGCCAGCAGCTACGACTCGTTGGAGGAAGCTTTCTTT.